The 20 T cell receptor beta chains below come from one sample, sequenced in a study of HIV-infected patients and healthy controls. A single record per CDR3 protein comes from TCRdb applying MiXCR to the 5' RACE reads. The repertoire holds 60,000 to 70,000 distinct CDR3 sequences, less than 20% seen once, with about 1.5% in the top ten. The specimen sequenced was CD4+ T cells from blood. The receptors here all came from a human donor in good health.

This clonotype was seen only a few times. The chain is built from TRBV20-1 and TRBJ2-3; perhaps TRBD2 as D (6 bases). The CDR3 extends over 12 amino acids. In germline, CDR1 is DFQATT, CDR2 SNEGSKA (reference sequence). Trimming shortened V by 3 bases and J by 4 bases, and 8 bases separated the two germline ends. The CDR3 coding sequence is TGCAGTGCTAGCGGGAGCTCAGATACGCAGTATTTT. Protein sequence: CSASGSSDTQYF.

This clonotype has more than one count but fewer than ten. V and J are TRBV12-3 or TRBV12-4 and TRBJ2-1, with 12 bases aligning to TRBD2. Trimming cost V 4 bases and J 9 bases; bases outside gene matches: 7. The CDR3 extends over 15 amino acids. Here the CDR3 reads CASSSLAGGSGEQFF. The CDR3 DNA sequence: TGTGCCAGCAGTTCGCTAGCGGGAGGGAGTGGTGAGCAGTTCTTC.

This clonotype has only a few counts. The rearrangement joins TRBV2 to TRBJ1-1, with 11 bases lining up with TRBD1. CDR3 size: 14 residues. The V gene end was trimmed by 4 bases and the J gene end by 4 bases; junction bases not matched to a gene: 2. Germline CDR1 SNHLY, CDR2 FYNNEI. CDR3 loop: CASSGGTGGTEAFF. The CDR3 region has the DNA TGTGCCAGCAGTGGCGGGACAGGGGGCACTGAAGCTTTCTTT.

This clonotype was seen at least ten times. The chain is built from TRBV7-9 and TRBJ1-2, with D maybe TRBD1 (6 bases). Germline CDR1 reads SEHNR; CDR2 reads FQNEAQ (reference sequence). Trimming left V 5 bases short and J 2 bases short, with 9 bases between. The CDR3 has 13 amino acids. CDR3 DNA sequence: TGTGCCAGCAGCCCGGACAGAAACTATGGCTACACCTTC. Translated, it gives CASSPDRNYGYTF.

The chain uses TRBV4-1 and TRBJ2-3; D gene uncertain. The CDR3 loop spans 15 amino acids. The V gene lost 0 bases and the J gene lost 4 bases, with 11 bases spanning the gap. Per the germline V gene, CDR1 is MGHRA and CDR2 is YSYEKL. Here the CDR3 reads CASSQDRSFADTQYF. Written as DNA, the CDR3 is TGCGCCAGCAGCCAAGATAGGAGTTTTGCAGATACGCAGTATTTT.

This clonotype was seen repeatedly, ten times or more. The V gene is TRBV6-5, the J gene TRBJ1-2, with D unclear. Germline-derived CDR1 and CDR2 are MNHEY and SVGAGI. V was shortened by 6 bases and J by 1 base, with 9 bases between the two germline ends. The CDR3 is made up of 13 amino acids. The CDR3 loop is CASRKTVNYGYTF. In nucleotides, the CDR3 is TGTGCCAGCAGAAAAACAGTTAACTATGGCTACACCTTC.

The chain uses TRBV7-2 and TRBJ1-5, with a weak D call TRBD1 (5 bases). Per the germline V gene, CDR1 is SGHTA and CDR2 is FQGNSA. With 3 bases removed from V and 4 bases from J, the gap between germline ends came to 10 bases. There are 14 residues in the CDR3. Written as DNA, the CDR3 is TGTGCCAGCAGCTTCGGGGCAGGGAATCAGCCCCAGCATTTT. This codes for CASSFGAGNQPQHF.

The J gene is TRBJ2-3, the V gene TRBV7-6; 10 nucleotides align to TRBD1. The CDR3 is made up of 16 amino acids. Germline V lookup: CDR1 SGHVS, CDR2 FNYEAQ. Trimming removed 5 bases from V and 3 bases from J; junction bases left unmatched: 8. CDR3 in amino acids: CASSLDRQGATDTQYF. CDR3 nucleotides: TGTGCCAGCAGCCTAGACCGACAGGGGGCAACAGATACGCAGTATTTT. The entire variable domain, with the rest obtained from reference TRBV7-6 and TRBJ2-3, is as follows: GAGVSQSPRYKVTKRGQDVALRCDPISGHVSLYWYRQALGQGPEFLTYFNYEAQQDKSGLPNDRFSAERPEGSISTLTIQRTEQRDSAMYRCASSLDRQGATDTQYFGPGTRLTVL.

A few counts support this clonotype. The chain has TRBV30 and TRBJ1-1; 9 positions match TRBD1. V was clipped by 4 bases and J by 6 bases; unmatched bases: 12. From germline, CDR1 is GTSNPN and CDR2 SVGIG (reference sequence). The CDR3 has 15 amino acids. The CDR3 spells CAWTTTGQGSAEAFF. CDR3 nucleotides: TGTGCCTGGACCACGACGGGACAGGGTTCAGCTGAAGCTTTCTTT.

There are many counts of this clonotype. This chain links TRBV29-1 with TRBJ1-5, with 9 bases fitting TRBD1. The length of the CDR3 is 13 residues. The germline V gene encodes CDR1 SQVTM and CDR2 ANQGSEA. Trimming took 6 bases from V and 3 from J; bases not matched to a gene: 3. The CDR3 sequence is CSVGQGINQPQHF. CDR3 nucleotides: TGCAGCGTCGGACAGGGGATCAATCAGCCCCAGCATTTT.

The table lists this clonotype with a few counts. J is TRBJ1-5 and V is TRBV20-1, with D maybe TRBD1 (5 bases). Deletions cut 6 bases from V and 0 bases from J, with 15 bases between. CDR1 and CDR2 from the germline V gene are DFQATT and SNEGSKA (reference sequence). The CDR3 is 15 amino acids. The CDR3 loop is CSAGGTAYSNQPQHF. CDR3 nucleotides: TGCAGTGCCGGAGGGACGGCGTATAGCAATCAGCCCCAGCATTTT.

This clonotype came up a few times. The chain is built from TRBV5-4 and TRBJ1-1; D is unresolved. From germline, CDR1 is SGHNT and CDR2 YYREEE (reference sequence). V was clipped by 2 bases and J by 0 bases, with 14 bases between them. CDR3 length equals 16 residues. In DNA, the CDR3 is TGTGCCAGCAGCTTAGACGGGATGTCGATGAACACTGAAGCTTTCTTT. Translated: CASSLDGMSMNTEAFF.

The chain couples TRBV29-1 to TRBJ2-3; TRBD2 matches at 9 bases. Germline loops: CDR1 SQVTM, CDR2 ANQGSEA. This CDR3 is built from 15 residues. The V and J ends lost 5 bases and 3 bases, in that order; junction bases with no gene match: 9. The CDR3 nucleotides are TGCAGCGTTTTCCTAGCGGGAAGAGGGACAGATACGCAGTATTTT. Protein product: CSVFLAGRGTDTQYF.

In its sample, this clonotype was seen many times. CDR3 nucleotide sequence: TGCAGCGTTGAGCCCAGGCCGGAGACCCAGTACTTC. Residues: CSVEPRPETQYF. The rearrangement uses TRBV29-1 and TRBJ2-5; no reliable D call. The CDR3 is made up of 12 amino acids. Trimming pared 3 bases from V and 5 bases from J, leaving 10 bases between. CDR1 is SQVTM, CDR2 ANQGSEA, per germline.

This clonotype was found many times. The gene calls are TRBV28 and TRBJ2-7; 10 bases are a match to TRBD1. In germline, CDR1 is MDHEN, CDR2 SYDVKM. CDR3 length: 15 residues. V dropped 5 bases and J dropped 4; count of bases not matched to a gene: 8. CDR3 in amino acids: CASSTKTGGEYEQYF. DNA for the CDR3: TGTGCCAGCAGTACGAAGACAGGGGGCGAGTACGAGCAGTACTTC.

The J gene is TRBJ2-3, the V gene TRBV29-1, with D tentatively TRBD1 or TRBD2 (6 bases each). This CDR3 comprises 16 residues. Germline V gene data show CDR1 as SQVTM and CDR2 as ANQGSEA. V lost 6 bases and J 1 base, leaving 20 bases between the germline ends. The CDR3, as DNA: TGCAGCGTCTCGGGGGCTAGTCAAATAGGCACAGATACGCAGTATTTT. This gives the protein CSVSGASQIGTDTQYF.

In its sample, this clonotype was seen a few times. The chain combines TRBV20-1 with TRBJ2-1; 7 positions match TRBD2. Germline assignment: CDR1 DFQATT and CDR2 SNEGSKA (reference sequence). J lost 0 bases, V lost 6 bases, and 5 bases had no gene match. CDR3 length equals 14 residues. CDR3 in amino acids: CSAHRTSSYNEQFF. CDR3 DNA sequence: TGCAGTGCCCATAGGACTAGCTCCTACAATGAGCAGTTCTTC.

The chain recombines TRBV4-2 with TRBJ1-6; 7 nucleotides match TRBD1. Germline CDR1 reads LGHNA; CDR2 reads YNFKEQ. V lost 6 bases to trimming and J lost 8 bases; unmatched junction nucleotides: 10. The CDR3 is 15 residues long. The CDR3 reads CASSLRGTPDSPLHF. CDR3 sequence (DNA): TGTGCCAGCAGTCTCAGGGGGACTCCCGATTCACCCCTCCACTTT.

This clonotype was detected many times. The V call is TRBV20-1, the J call TRBJ2-5; 8 nucleotides line up with TRBD1. V dropped 3 bases and J dropped 1; count of bases not matched to a gene: 7. Germline CDR1 DFQATT, CDR2 SNEGSKA (reference sequence). There are 15 residues in the CDR3. The CDR3 reads CSASGGDRPQETQYF. The CDR3 nucleotides are TGCAGTGCTAGCGGTGGGGACAGGCCCCAAGAGACCCAGTACTTC.

The chain carries TRBV30 and TRBJ2-4; tentatively, D is TRBD1 or TRBD2 (5 bases each). Germline loops: CDR1 GTSNPN, CDR2 SVGIG (reference sequence). The CDR3 is 15 residues long. Trimming removed 2 bases from V and 0 bases from J, with 11 bases in between. CDR3 in DNA: TGTGCCTGGAGTTTAGGGACGTTAGCCAAAAACATTCAGTACTTC. Its protein is CAWSLGTLAKNIQYF.